The 24 T cell receptor beta chains reported below all come from one sample, sequenced in a study of blood T cell repertoires in COVID-19. Profiling relied on immunoSEQ multiplex PCR, and the TCRdb table lists in-frame clones only, not all of them. The table records roughly 100,000 clones, about 90% of them present only once. Sequencing was carried out using peripheral blood. The source of these receptors is a human donor in a cohort sampled during active COVID-19.

The chain combines TRBV10-3 with TRBJ1-1; 7 bases match TRBD1. CDR1 ENHRY and CDR2 SYGVKD come from the germline V gene. The CDR3 consists of 14 residues. V lost 5 bases, J lost 4 bases, and 7 bases stayed unmatched. The CDR3 sequence: CAISRGGAGTEAFF. The CDR3 bases are TGTGCCATCAGTCGAGGGGGCGCGGGCACTGAAGCTTTCTTT.

The chain combines TRBV2 with TRBJ2-2, with D perhaps matching TRBD1 (6 bases). Trimming stripped 4 bases from V and 4 bases from J, with 7 bases between. Germline CDR1 and CDR2: SNHLY and FYNNEI. The CDR3 is 13 amino acids. CDR3 in amino acids: CASSGGPTGELFF. For the CDR3, the DNA is TGTGCCAGCAGTGGGGGGCCCACCGGGGAGCTGTTTTTT.

The table lists this clone with a count of one. The rearrangement uses TRBV2 and TRBJ2-1, with a possible D match to TRBD2 (6 bases). The CDR3 spans 13 residues. Germline V gene lookup returns CDR1 SNHLY and CDR2 FYNNEI. Trimming stripped 7 bases from V and 5 bases from J, with 12 bases between. The CDR3: CASKLAPNNEQFF. The CDR3 DNA sequence: TGTGCCAGCAAGCTAGCGCCTAACAATGAGCAGTTCTTC.

V is TRBV28 and J is TRBJ2-1; TRBD2 matches 9 bases. The CDR3 contains 16 residues. Germline CDR1 MDHEN, CDR2 SYDVKM. With V trimmed by 6 bases and J by 4 bases, 10 bases remained unmatched. The CDR3 sequence: CASRVGTSRRYNEQFF. In DNA form, the CDR3 reads TGTGCCAGCAGGGTCGGGACTAGCAGAAGATACAATGAGCAGTTCTTC.

The J gene is TRBJ2-3, the V gene TRBV6-5; 7 bases align to TRBD1. With V trimmed by 2 bases and J by 1 base, 6 bases remained unmatched. The CDR3 is 16 residues long. In germline, CDR1 is MNHEY, CDR2 SVGAGI. CDR3: CASSYIRGLGTDTQYF. The CDR3 DNA reads as TGTGCCAGCAGTTACATAAGGGGGCTGGGCACAGATACGCAGTATTTT.

Only a few counts were recorded for this clone. The V and J genes are TRBV27 and TRBJ2-7; the match to TRBD2 covers 14 bases. V was pared by 4 bases and J by 6 bases, with 5 bases of the junction left unmatched. The CDR3 length is 15 residues. Germline V CDR1 and CDR2: MNHEY, SMNVEV (reference sequence). Here the CDR3 DNA reads TGTGCCAGCAGTTCAGGGACTAGCGGGAGTAGCGAGCAGTACTTC. This codes for CASSSGTSGSSEQYF.

This sequence joins TRBV2 and TRBJ1-1; perhaps TRBD1 as D (5 bases). This CDR3 region has 13 residues. From germline, CDR1 is SNHLY and CDR2 FYNNEI. Trimming took 0 bases from V and 5 from J, leaving 7 bases between them. The CDR3 sequence is CASSEARGTEAFF. Written as DNA, the CDR3 is TGTGCCAGCAGTGAAGCGCGGGGGACTGAAGCTTTCTTT.

The V and J genes are TRBV5-4 and TRBJ2-7, with 11 bases aligning to TRBD1. Germline loops: CDR1 SGHNT, CDR2 YYREEE (reference sequence). V lost 3 bases to trimming and J lost 4 bases; unmatched junction nucleotides: 3. The CDR3 is made up of 14 amino acids. This chain's CDR3 is CASSSDRGRYEQYF. In nucleotides, the CDR3 is TGTGCCAGCAGCTCGGACAGGGGGCGATACGAGCAGTACTTC.

The rearrangement links TRBV4-1 to TRBJ2-7; 7 nucleotides line up with TRBD2. The CDR3 is made up of 12 amino acids. The germline V gene encodes CDR1 MGHRA and CDR2 YSYEKL. With 0 bases clipped from V and 8 bases from J, the junction kept 1 base outside the gene matches. The CDR3 loop reads CASSQDGGKQYF. The CDR3, as DNA: TGCGCCAGCAGCCAAGACGGGGGGAAGCAGTACTTC.

The chain uses TRBV6-1 and TRBJ2-7, with 7 bases aligning to TRBD1. Per the germline V gene, CDR1 is MNHNS and CDR2 is SASEGT. The V gene end was trimmed by 2 bases and the J gene end by 2 bases; junction bases not matched to a gene: 9. The CDR3 runs to 16 residues. CDR3 amino acids: CASSEQSWTGTYEQYF. CDR3 DNA sequence: TGTGCCAGCAGTGAACAAAGTTGGACAGGCACCTACGAGCAGTACTTC.

The chain employs TRBV7-2 and TRBJ2-3, with 7 bases matching TRBD2. The J segment lost 3 bases and the V segment lost 6 bases, leaving 9 bases of the junction unmatched. Germline CDR1 SGHTA, CDR2 FQGNSA. CDR3 length: 15 amino acids. CDR3 nucleotides: TGTGCCAGCAGTGGTATAGCGGGCGGTACAGATACGCAGTATTTT. Amino acids: CASSGIAGGTDTQYF. Variable domain in full (rest from reference TRBV7-2 and TRBJ2-3): GAGVSQSPSNKVTEKGKDVELRCDPISGHTALYWYRQSLGQGLEFLIYFQGNSAPDKSGLPSDRFSAERTGGSVSTLTIQRTQQEDSAVYLCASSGIAGGTDTQYFGPGTRLTVL.

The V gene is TRBV6-6, the J gene TRBJ2-2, with 10 bases fitting TRBD1. The germline gives CDR1 MNHNY, CDR2 SVGAGI (reference sequence). The CDR3 totals 17 residues. The trim removed 5 bases at V and 4 bases at J, leaving 10 bases unmatched. The CDR3 sequence is CASSRTWDRGSTGELFF. CDR3 nucleotide sequence: TGTGCCAGCAGTCGAACATGGGACAGGGGAAGCACCGGGGAGCTGTTTTTT.

V usage is TRBV7-2 and J usage is TRBJ2-1; 7 bases align to TRBD1. The V gene end was trimmed by 1 base and the J gene end by 8 bases; junction bases not matched to a gene: 5. Per the germline V gene, CDR1 is SGHTA and CDR2 is FQGNSA. CDR3 size: 14 residues. This CDR3 is CASSLDRGPHEQFF. The CDR3, as DNA: TGTGCCAGCAGCTTAGATAGGGGGCCCCATGAGCAGTTCTTC.

J is TRBJ2-7 and V is TRBV28; a weak D match, TRBD2 (6 bases). There are 14 residues in the CDR3. CDR1 is MDHEN, CDR2 SYDVKM, per germline. Trimming stripped 5 bases from V and 6 bases from J, with 17 bases between. Here the CDR3 reads CASSEVGDWSEQYF. DNA for the CDR3: TGTGCCAGCAGTGAAGTGGGGGACTGGTCCGAGCAGTACTTC.

With regard to this clone: Distinct nucleotide sequences in the sample also encode this CDR3. This chain uses TRBV28 with TRBJ1-1; the D gene is possibly TRBD1 (5 bases). Trimming took off 2 bases at V and 4 bases at J, with 11 bases between the two ends. Germline V gene lookup returns CDR1 MDHEN and CDR2 SYDVKM. There are 14 residues in the CDR3. CDR3 sequence (DNA): TGTGCCAGCAGTTTACTCGGGGGGGGCACTGAAGCTTTCTTT. Translated, it gives CASSLLGGGTEAFF.

The V call is TRBV5-1, the J call TRBJ2-3; D perhaps matches TRBD2 (5 bases). V shed 0 bases and J shed 6 bases, with 5 bases lying between them. The length of the CDR3 is 12 residues. Germline loops: CDR1 SGHRS, CDR2 YFSETQ. The CDR3: CASSLGEDTQYF. The DNA of the CDR3 is TGCGCCAGCAGCTTGGGGGAGGATACGCAGTATTTT.

This sequence joins TRBV28 and TRBJ2-7; 9 positions agree with TRBD1. CDR3 length equals 14 residues. The germline gives CDR1 MDHEN, CDR2 SYDVKM. With V trimmed by 3 bases and J by 2 bases, 2 bases remained unmatched. CDR3 sequence: CASSFGTGTYEQYF. The CDR3 bases are TGTGCCAGCAGTTTTGGGACAGGGACCTACGAGCAGTACTTC.

This chain links TRBV5-4 with TRBJ1-2; 7 bases are a match to TRBD1. Germline V gene data show CDR1 as SGHNT and CDR2 as YYREEE (reference sequence). Trimming removed 4 bases from V and 8 bases from J; junction bases left unmatched: 11. The CDR3 runs to 14 residues. CDR3 loop: CASSPPGTAIGYTF. In DNA form, the CDR3 reads TGTGCCAGCAGCCCTCCCGGGACAGCTATCGGCTACACCTTC.

This clone was seen only a few times. V gene TRBV5-4 combines with J gene TRBJ2-7, with TRBD1 matching 8 bases. The germline V gene has CDR1 SGHNT and CDR2 YYREEE (reference sequence). This CDR3 is built from 15 residues. The junction had 8 bases not matched to a gene; V was cut back by 0 bases and J by 6 bases. CDR3 region: CASSLDRQGIGEQYF. The CDR3 DNA reads TGTGCCAGCAGCTTGGATAGACAGGGGATTGGCGAGCAGTACTTC. Full variable domain (missing parts from reference TRBV5-4 and TRBJ2-7): ETGVTQSPTHLIKTRGQQVTLRCSSQSGHNTVSWYQQALGQGPQFIFQYYREEENGRGNFPPRFSGLQFPNYSSELNVNALELDDSALYLCASSLDRQGIGEQYFGPGTRLTVT.

J is TRBJ1-2 and V is TRBV12-3 or TRBV12-4, with 7 bases identical to TRBD1. This CDR3 has 12 residues. Unmatched junction bases numbered 5, after V lost 8 bases and J lost 5 bases. The DNA of the CDR3 is TGTGCCAGCTCCTCAGGGGGTTATGGCTACACCTTC. It yields the protein CASSSGGYGYTF.

This clone was counted once. The chain joins TRBV11-2 to TRBJ2-2; TRBD2 matches 14 bases. The CDR3 sequence is 19 residues long. Per the germline V gene, CDR1 is SGHAT and CDR2 is FQNNGV. After removal of 5 bases from V and 1 base from J, the junction contained 9 bases not matched to a gene. CDR3 protein: CASSLGLAGVYGNTGELFF. The CDR3 DNA sequence: TGTGCCAGCAGCCTGGGACTAGCGGGAGTTTACGGGAACACCGGGGAGCTGTTTTTT.

The chain employs TRBV2 and TRBJ1-4; 8 bases agree with TRBD1. With 6 bases clipped from V and 4 bases from J, the junction kept 7 bases outside the gene matches. Germline values: CDR1 SNHLY, CDR2 FYNNEI. CDR3 length: 15 residues. This CDR3 reads CASSGQGHNNEKLFF. The CDR3 nucleotides read TGTGCCAGCAGCGGACAGGGCCATAATAATGAAAAACTGTTTTTT. The variable domain in full, with the rest retrieved from reference TRBV2 and TRBJ1-4, is EPEVTQTPSHQVTQMGQEVILRCVPISNHLYFYWYRQILGQKVEFLVSFYNNEISEKSEIFDDQFSVERPDGSNFTLKIRSTKLEDSAMYFCASSGQGHNNEKLFFGSGTQLSVL.

This chain joins TRBV4-1 and TRBJ1-1, with D possibly matching TRBD1 (6 bases). Germline CDR1 MGHRA, CDR2 YSYEKL. Trimming removed 1 base at V and 12 bases at J, with 21 bases between. The CDR3 length is 15 residues. The CDR3 nucleotides are TGCGCCAGCAGCCAAGTCTCTTTCTCCAGGGGTATACCTTTCTTT. It encodes CASSQVSFSRGIPFF.

The rearrangement joins TRBV15 to TRBJ1-1; D unresolved. The CDR3 is 13 amino acids. V lost 0 bases and J lost 0, with 2 bases in between. Looked up from germline, CDR1 is LNHNV and CDR2 is YYDKDF (reference sequence). The CDR3 DNA reads as TGTGCCACCAGCAGAGATATGAACACTGAAGCTTTCTTT. This gives the protein CATSRDMNTEAFF. The full variable domain, its missing parts supplied by reference TRBV15 and TRBJ1-1, is DAMVIQNPRYQVTQFGKPVTLSCSQTLNHNVMYWYQQKSSQAPKLLFHYYDKDFNNEADTPDNFQSRRPNTSFCFLDIRSPGLGDTAMYLCATSRDMNTEAFFGQGTRLTVV.